What follows describes a single TCR beta chain. This receptor's antigen is unknown. Per-base qualities were not stored, and no clone one base away is much larger. The V end gives up 4 bases and the J end 0 bases, leaving 4 bases in the junction not matched to a gene. Per the germline V gene (reference sequence), SEHNR is the CDR1 and FQNEAQ is the CDR2. The CDR3, from cysteine to phenylalanine, totals 17 residues. The read is trimmed to its CDR3 DNA, 51 bases read in frame from base 1. Using the deep immunoSEQ assay, multiplex PCR amplified TCR CDR3 regions from genomic DNA. For each cell subset, the extracted genomic DNA was distributed evenly across all wells of several immunoSEQ 96-well plates, and each plate served as one replicate. For sorted subsets, approximately 190 ng genomic DNA, equal to 30,000 or so T cell genomes, was loaded into each replicate PCR. The purified libraries were quantified using a Qubit 3.0 fluorometer, sized with a Bioanalyzer 2100, and then quantified again using the KAPA Library Quantification kit. Every immunoSEQ 96-well plate was sequenced on a separate single-read 150-cycle Illumina NextSeq 550 flow cell. The study's own analysis went as follows. Because the immunoSEQ output included only junctional sequences and no quality scores, the filtering could not be the same as the filtering used for full-length reads. Sequences were annotated with PyIR, a Python wrapper for IgBLAST v1.9, and V/J genes and CDR3 were assigned using IMGT germline references. Reads were filtered out if the reads had weak V/J assignments (E-value above 1e-6), no CDR3, stop codons, out-of-frame junctions, or ambiguous translated residues. V3J clonotypes were defined as sequences sharing the same inferred V gene, J gene, and CDR3 amino acid sequence. To compute the percentage overlap between repertoires, the number of shared unique clonotypes was divided by the size of the smaller repertoire. Three approaches were used to assess repertoire richness: RTK rarefaction, the Chao1 estimator, and Recon v2.1 estimates of unobserved clonotypes. Generation probabilities were computed with OLGA for all TCRbeta clonotypes obtained by the gDNA method from four donors. This is the immuneACCESS table as TCRdb keeps it, with only in-frame sequences that have V and J called. A part of the clones is gone; compared with another copy, unresolved V genes explain less than half, and the rest is unexplained. V, J and clone size derive from that table, while D and trimming were established from the DNA sequence. This sample holds roughly 2,300,000 clones; less than 95% were observed only once. The leading ten clones occupy 0.37% of the sample.

This entry belongs to a study of shared clonotypes between healthy human individuals (dated by TCRdb to 2018 to 2021). Notes on the research overall: Three men and two women, aged 18 to 49 years, made up the cohort. To estimate repertoire size and how much clonotype sharing occurs between individuals, the study deeply sequenced the blood TCR repertoires of five or six healthy adults. To increase sequencing depth and limit assay-specific biases, different laboratories used diverse techniques to prepare libraries and sequence TCR repertoires. Per donor, three plates each were used for CD4 naive and CD4 memory, two for CD8 naive, and one for CD8 memory. Between about 0.94 and 8.9 billion PBMCs per donor were obtained by leukapheresis. The paper as a whole reports these results and caveats: Higher generation probabilities were observed for clonotypes shared by all four sorted-subset donors than for non-shared clonotypes. Across a few donors, about 5.2% of naive CD4, over 3% of naive CD8, under 2.5% of memory CD4, and roughly 0.4% of memory CD8 clonotypes were shared. Based on pairwise subsampling, the degree of clonotype sharing among donors was expected to be affected by sequencing depth. Incomplete sequencing was indicated by rarefaction of sorted-subset datasets, despite the large sequencing depth. Naive subsets generally had larger estimated clonotype richness than memory subsets did. The genetic and exposure-history diversity represented was limited by the small number of donors. Sampling was limited to blood, and TCR repertoires in tissue likely differ from TCR repertoires in blood.

Donors were healthy HIV-negative adults with no recently reported acute infections or vaccinations. All donors were Caucasian adults living in Nashville, Tennessee, USA. CD4+ T cells were enriched through magnetic negative selection, after which naive cells were positively selected on CD45RA and the remaining negative fraction served as the memory subset. Blood was collected by leukapheresis, and PBMCs were isolated by Ficoll-Histopaque density gradient centrifugation and then cryopreserved in liquid nitrogen vapor phase. Analytical flow cytometry was used to check the purity and quantity of every magnetically sorted T cell population. From each sorted fraction, genomic DNA was isolated and quantified by UV absorbance on a Nanodrop 2000c.

The source is a man aged 18 to 30 in good health. Some clones in this sample may be carry-over from other donors' samples. The chain links TRBV7-9 with TRBJ2-6, and TRBD1 matches 9 of the central bases. Source material: naive CD4+ T cells from PBMCs. In the paper's terms, the cell subset or site label means: CD45RA+ positively selected. This receptor has the CDR3 CASSSGQGNSGANVLTF. The nucleotides read TGTGCCAGCAGCTCGGGACAGGGAAACTCTGGGGCCAACGTCCTGACTTTC.